This T cell receptor (beta chain) emerged from a study of cytotoxic CD8 clonotypes in ibrutinib-treated CLL (dated by TCRdb to the early 2020s). Study-level background: The cohort had 11 relapsed/refractory and roughly 14 treatment-naive patients; under 18 were IGHV unmutated. Responses were partial in 24 patients and complete in 2; after median around 65 months follow-up, about 15 stayed in remission and some twelve progressed. Response samples were taken after a median of about a year on treatment, ranging from roughly 6 to 36 months. Samples averaged about 260,000 productive templates and 90,000 to 100,000 productive rearrangements. Of the roughly 86 participants in the trial, about two dozen had longitudinal samples available. Cryopreserved peripheral blood mononuclear cells were obtained before treatment, at response, and at either sustained remission or disease progression. Every remission and progressive disease sample was obtained while ibrutinib was still being received by the patients. The research as a whole found: At ibrutinib response clonality went up, during sustained remission it held steady, and at progression it dropped back toward baseline. Baseline clonality exceeded that of age-matched healthy donors and correlated strongly with circulating CD8+ T-cell counts. Sampling times were not matched between patients in sustained remission and patients whose disease was progressing, and lymph node repertoires were not examined. Public clonotypes were found to be uncommon and were observed to contract or remain stable during treatment; the increase in clonality was shown to reflect expansion of private clonotypes at ibrutinib response.

The germline V gene provides CDR1 SGDLS and CDR2 YYNGEE. The CDR3 holds 14 amino acids from the cysteine to the phenylalanine. Only CDR3 DNA is held: 42 bases, read in frame from base 1. Germline trimming amounts to 8 bases on V and 4 bases on J, with 5 as the count of junction bases outside the gene matches. On a MiSeq, deep resolution sequencing aimed for a depth between 1 in 1 million and 1 in 200,000 T cells, with each clonotype covered 10x on average. The immunoSEQ hsTCRB Kit was used to generate TCR beta libraries. On the authors' methods: ImmunoSEQ Data Assistant and ImmunoSEQ Analyzer were used for data analysis, and V, D and J genes were assigned according to IMGT definitions. Clonality, with values ranging from 0 to 1, was calculated as one minus the normalized Shannon entropy of productive rearrangement frequencies. Only overrepresented clonotypes making up at least 0.05% of the repertoire of each patient were included in the public clonotype analysis. Repertoires from roughly 13 age-matched healthy donors in immuneACCESS were used as clonality controls. In TCRdb, the immuneACCESS table is reduced to in-frame sequences with V and J assigned. These tables do not hold every clone; where another copy was compared, an unresolved V gene accounts for under half, and the others remain unexplained. The V and J calls and clone size come from that table; D and trimming were worked out from the DNA. The table for this sample lists approximately 280,000 clones; roughly 76% of them were counted only once. The top ten clonotypes cover roughly 5.7% of the sample.

Comment on this clone: Its cognate antigen has yet to be identified. Base qualities are not provided; no much larger clone lies one nucleotide away.

Read against the paper, the sample's time point label means: progressive disease on ibrutinib. For TCR beta library preparation, roughly 2.1 micrograms of genomic DNA were isolated from cryopreserved PBMCs. High-throughput TCR beta sequencing was performed on longitudinal blood samples from CLL patients receiving ibrutinib monotherapy. The patients took part in an open-label, single-center phase 2 trial of ibrutinib monotherapy. This clonotype originated in a human donor with chronic lymphocytic leukemia. The sequencing here drew on PBMCs, taken at disease progression, from a patient treated with ibrutinib. This chain is built from TRBV9 and TRBJ2-2; 10 junctional bases match TRBD2. CDR3 protein: CASSGTSVTGELFF. The bases are TGTGCCAGTTCCGGGACTAGCGTCACCGGGGAGCTGTTTTTT.